The clone carrying this TCR beta chain has just a few counts. What it recognizes is unknown. This CDR3 spans 16 amino acids. Germline V gene data show CDR1 as SGDLS and CDR2 as YYNGEE. Trimming at V came to 0 bases and at J to 2 bases, leaving 8 bases not matched to a gene. These data originate in a study of beta chain features in type 1 diabetes. About the study: Analysis included around 110,000,000 sorted cells drawn from all samples.

All of the isolated RNA was reverse transcribed, so expressed TCRB transcripts were sequenced. This table comes from immunoSEQ multiplex PCR, and its TCRdb copy is limited to in-frame clones, with some not included. The sample yields over 150,000 clones, approximately 13% seen once. Findings and caveats of the study: Patients showed naive, central memory and Treg TCRB repertoires that appeared more similar than those of healthy donors.

Specimen: central memory CD4+ T cells from blood. This chain uses TRBV9 with TRBJ2-7, with 7 nucleotides matching TRBD2. The TCR sequence derives from a woman younger than 30 in good health. The CDR3 DNA sequence: TGTGCCAGCAGCGTAGGGTCTAGCGGAACTCCCTACGAGCAGTACTTC. Translation gives CASSVGSSGTPYEQYF.